The entry that follows covers one TCR beta chain sequence. This sample is part of a study of blood T cell repertoires in COVID-19. Study information: COVID-19 samples, acute and convalescent, were from the United States, Italy and Spain.

Losses at the gene ends were 4 bases for V and 4 bases for J; bases not matched to a gene: 5. Germline V gene data show CDR1 as MDHEN and CDR2 as SYDVKM. The CDR3 is 15 amino acids. In the source study's methods: Using reference gene primer amplification, nucleated cell counts were estimated. The table came from immunoSEQ multiplex PCR; TCRdb's copy has only in-frame clones and leaves some out. V, J and clone size reflect that table, while D and trimming were determined from the DNA. The table lists about 58,000 clones, about 85% of them singletons. The sample was peripheral blood. The sequence was collected from a man in his forties with active COVID-19. This sequence joins TRBV28 and TRBJ2-1; 9 bases are shared with TRBD2. The CDR3 DNA follows: TGTGCCAGCAGTTCTCCGGGACTAGCATACAATGAGCAGTTCTTC. Its protein is CASSSPGLAYNEQFF.